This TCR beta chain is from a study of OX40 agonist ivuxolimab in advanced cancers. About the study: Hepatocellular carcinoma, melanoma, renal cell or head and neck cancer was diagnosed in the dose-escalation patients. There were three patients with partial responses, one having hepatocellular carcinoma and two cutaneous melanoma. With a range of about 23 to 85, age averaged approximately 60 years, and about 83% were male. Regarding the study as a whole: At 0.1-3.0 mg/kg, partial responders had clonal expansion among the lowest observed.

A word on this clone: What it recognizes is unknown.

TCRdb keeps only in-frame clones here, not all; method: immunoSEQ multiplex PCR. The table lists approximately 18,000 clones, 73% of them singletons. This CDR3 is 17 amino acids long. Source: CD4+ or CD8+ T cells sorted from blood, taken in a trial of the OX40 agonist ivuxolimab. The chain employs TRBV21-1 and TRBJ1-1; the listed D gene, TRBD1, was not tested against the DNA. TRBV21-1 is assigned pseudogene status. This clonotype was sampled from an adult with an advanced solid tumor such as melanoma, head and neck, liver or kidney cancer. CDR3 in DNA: TGTGCCAGCACCCCTATCGGACAGGGCCGACGCAACAAAGAAGCTTTCTTT. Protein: CASTPIGQGRRNKEAFF.